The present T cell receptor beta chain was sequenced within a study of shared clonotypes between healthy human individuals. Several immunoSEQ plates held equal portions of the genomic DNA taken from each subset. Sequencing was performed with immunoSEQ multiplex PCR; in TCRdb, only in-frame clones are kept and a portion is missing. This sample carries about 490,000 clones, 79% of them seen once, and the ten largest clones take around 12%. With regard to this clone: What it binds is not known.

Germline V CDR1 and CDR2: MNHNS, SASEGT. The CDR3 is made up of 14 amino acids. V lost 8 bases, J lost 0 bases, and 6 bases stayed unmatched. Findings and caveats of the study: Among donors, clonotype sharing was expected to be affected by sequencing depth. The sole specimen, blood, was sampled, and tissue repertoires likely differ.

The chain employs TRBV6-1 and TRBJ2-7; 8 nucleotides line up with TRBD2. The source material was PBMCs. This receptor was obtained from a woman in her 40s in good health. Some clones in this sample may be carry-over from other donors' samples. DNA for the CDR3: TGTGCCAGCGCCCTAGCGGGTAGCTCCTACGAGCAGTACTTC. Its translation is CASALAGSSYEQYF.